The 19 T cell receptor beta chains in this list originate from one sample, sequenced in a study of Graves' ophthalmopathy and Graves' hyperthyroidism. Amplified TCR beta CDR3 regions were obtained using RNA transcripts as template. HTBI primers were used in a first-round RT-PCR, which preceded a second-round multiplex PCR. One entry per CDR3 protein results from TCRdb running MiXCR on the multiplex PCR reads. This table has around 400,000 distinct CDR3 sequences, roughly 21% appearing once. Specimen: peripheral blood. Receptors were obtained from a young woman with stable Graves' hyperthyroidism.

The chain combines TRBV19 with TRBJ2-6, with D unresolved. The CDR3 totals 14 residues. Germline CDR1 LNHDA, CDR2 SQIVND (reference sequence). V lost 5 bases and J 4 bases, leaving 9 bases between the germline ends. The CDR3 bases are TGTGCCAGTAGTGAGACTTCCGGGGCCAACGTCCTGACTTTC. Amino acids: CASSETSGANVLTF.

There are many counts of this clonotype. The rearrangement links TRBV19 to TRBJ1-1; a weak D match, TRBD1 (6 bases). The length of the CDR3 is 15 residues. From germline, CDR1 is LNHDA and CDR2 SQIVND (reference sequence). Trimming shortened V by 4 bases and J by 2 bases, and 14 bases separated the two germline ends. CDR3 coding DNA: TGTGCCAGTAGTAAACTCAGGGGAAGAAACACTGAAGCTTTCTTT. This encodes CASSKLRGRNTEAFF.

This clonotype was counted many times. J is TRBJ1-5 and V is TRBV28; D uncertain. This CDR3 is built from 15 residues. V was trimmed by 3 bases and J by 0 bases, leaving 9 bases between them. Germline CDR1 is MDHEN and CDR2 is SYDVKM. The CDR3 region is CASSLRLYSNQPQHF. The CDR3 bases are TGTGCCAGCAGTTTGAGACTTTATAGCAATCAGCCCCAGCATTTT.

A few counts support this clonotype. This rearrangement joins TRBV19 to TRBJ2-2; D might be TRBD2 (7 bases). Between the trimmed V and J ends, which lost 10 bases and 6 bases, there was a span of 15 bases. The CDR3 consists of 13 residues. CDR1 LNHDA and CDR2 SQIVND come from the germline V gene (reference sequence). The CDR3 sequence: CAIPGGDAGELFF. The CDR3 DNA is TGTGCCATTCCGGGGGGCGATGCCGGGGAGCTGTTTTTT. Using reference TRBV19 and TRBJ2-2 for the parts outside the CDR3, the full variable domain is DGGITQSPKYLFRKEGQNVTLSCEQNLNHDAMYWYRQDPGQGLRLIYYSQIVNDFQKGDIAEGYSVSREKKESFPLTVTSAQKNPTAFYLCAIPGGDAGELFFGEGSRLTVL.

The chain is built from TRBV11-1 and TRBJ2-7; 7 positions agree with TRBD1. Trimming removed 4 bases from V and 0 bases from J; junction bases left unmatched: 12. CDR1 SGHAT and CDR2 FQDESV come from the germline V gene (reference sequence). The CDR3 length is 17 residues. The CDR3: CASSSRGSGTASYEQYF. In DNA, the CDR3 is TGTGCCAGCAGCTCAAGAGGGTCGGGGACAGCCTCCTACGAGCAGTACTTC.

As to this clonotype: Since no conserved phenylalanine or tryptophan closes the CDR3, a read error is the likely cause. CDR3 amino acids: CASSTRTSGSYEQYY. Here the CDR3 DNA reads TGTGCCAGCAGCACCCGGACTAGCGGCTCCTACGAGCAGTACTAC. The rearrangement joins TRBV3-1 to TRBJ2-7, with TRBD2 matching 10 bases. The CDR3 has 15 amino acids. Looked up from germline, CDR1 is LGHDT and CDR2 is YNNKEL (reference sequence). Unmatched junction bases numbered 4, after V lost 5 bases and J lost 0 bases.

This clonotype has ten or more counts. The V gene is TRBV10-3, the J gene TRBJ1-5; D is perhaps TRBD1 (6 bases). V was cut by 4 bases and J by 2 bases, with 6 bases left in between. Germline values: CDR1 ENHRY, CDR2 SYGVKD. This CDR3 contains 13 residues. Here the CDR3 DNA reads TGTGCCATCAGTGCAGGGGGCAATCAGCCCCAGCATTTT. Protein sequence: CAISAGGNQPQHF.

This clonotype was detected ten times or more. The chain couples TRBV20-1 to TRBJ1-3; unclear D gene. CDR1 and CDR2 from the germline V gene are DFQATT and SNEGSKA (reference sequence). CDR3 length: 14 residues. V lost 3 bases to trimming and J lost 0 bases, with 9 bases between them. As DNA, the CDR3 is TGCAGTGCTAGCCCCAGCAACTCTGGAAACACCATATATTTT. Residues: CSASPSNSGNTIYF.

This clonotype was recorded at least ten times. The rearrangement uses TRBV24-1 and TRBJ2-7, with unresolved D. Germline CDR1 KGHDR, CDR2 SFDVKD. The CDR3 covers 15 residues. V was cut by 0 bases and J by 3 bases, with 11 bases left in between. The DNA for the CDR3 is TGTGCCACCAGTGATTTGTGGCAAAGTGACTACGAGCAGTACTTC. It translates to CATSDLWQSDYEQYF.

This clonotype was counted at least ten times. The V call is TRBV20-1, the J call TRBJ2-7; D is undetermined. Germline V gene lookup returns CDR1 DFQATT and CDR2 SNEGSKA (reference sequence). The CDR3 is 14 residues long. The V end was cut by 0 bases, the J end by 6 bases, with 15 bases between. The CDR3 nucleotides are TGCAGTGCTAGAGACGCCGGTCTTCGATCCGAGCAGTACTTC. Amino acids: CSARDAGLRSEQYF.

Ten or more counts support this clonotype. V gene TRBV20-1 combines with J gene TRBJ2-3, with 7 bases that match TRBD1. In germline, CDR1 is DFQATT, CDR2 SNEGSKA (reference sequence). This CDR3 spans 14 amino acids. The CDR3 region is CSESGRGRPDTQYF. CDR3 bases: TGCAGCGAGAGCGGTAGGGGGCGTCCCGATACGCAGTATTTT.

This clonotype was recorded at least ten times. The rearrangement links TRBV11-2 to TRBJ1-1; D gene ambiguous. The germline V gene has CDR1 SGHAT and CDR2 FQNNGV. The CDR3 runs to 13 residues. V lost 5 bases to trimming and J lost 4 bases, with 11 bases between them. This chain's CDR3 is CASSPRKVTEAFF. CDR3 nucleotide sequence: TGTGCCAGCAGCCCTAGGAAGGTCACTGAAGCTTTCTTT. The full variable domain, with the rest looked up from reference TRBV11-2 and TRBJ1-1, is EAGVAQSPRYKIIEKRQSVAFWCNPISGHATLYWYQQILGQGPKLLIQFQNNGVVDDSQLPKDRFSAERLKGVDSTLKIQPAKLEDSAVYLCASSPRKVTEAFFGQGTRLTVV.

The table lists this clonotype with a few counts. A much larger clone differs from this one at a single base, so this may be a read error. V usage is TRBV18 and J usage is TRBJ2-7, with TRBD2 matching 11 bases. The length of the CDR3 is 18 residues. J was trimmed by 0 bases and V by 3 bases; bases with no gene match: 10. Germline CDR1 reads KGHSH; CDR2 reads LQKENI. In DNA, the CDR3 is TGTGCCAGCTCACCTCGGGGACTAGCGGCCCTGAGCTCCTACGAGCAGTACTTC. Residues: CASSPRGLAALSSYEQYF.

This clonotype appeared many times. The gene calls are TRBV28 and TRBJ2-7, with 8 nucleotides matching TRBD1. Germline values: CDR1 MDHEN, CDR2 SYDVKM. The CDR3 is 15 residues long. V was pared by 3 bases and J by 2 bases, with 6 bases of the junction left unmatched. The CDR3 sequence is CASSFGTGLTYEQYF. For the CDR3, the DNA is TGTGCCAGCAGTTTCGGGACAGGACTAACCTACGAGCAGTACTTC.

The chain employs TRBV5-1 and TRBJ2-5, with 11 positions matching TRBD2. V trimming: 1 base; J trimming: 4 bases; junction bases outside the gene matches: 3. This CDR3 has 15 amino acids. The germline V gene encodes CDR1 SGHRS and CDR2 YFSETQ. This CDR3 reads CASSLTSGRRETQYF. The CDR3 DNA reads TGCGCCAGCAGCTTGACTAGCGGGAGACGAGAGACCCAGTACTTC.

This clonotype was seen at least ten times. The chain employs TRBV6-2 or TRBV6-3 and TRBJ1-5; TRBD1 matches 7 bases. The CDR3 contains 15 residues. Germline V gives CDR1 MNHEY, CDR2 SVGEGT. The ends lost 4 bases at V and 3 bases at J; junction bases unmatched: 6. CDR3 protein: CASSSQGGANQPQHF. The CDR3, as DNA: TGTGCCAGCAGTTCCCAGGGGGGAGCCAATCAGCCCCAGCATTTT.

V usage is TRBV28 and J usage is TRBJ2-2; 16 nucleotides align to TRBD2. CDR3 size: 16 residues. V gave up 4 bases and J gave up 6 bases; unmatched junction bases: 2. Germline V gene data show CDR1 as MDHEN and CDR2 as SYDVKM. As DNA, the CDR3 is TGTGCCAGCAGTTCGGGACTAGCGGGAGGGGCCGGGGAGCTGTTTTTT. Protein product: CASSSGLAGGAGELFF.

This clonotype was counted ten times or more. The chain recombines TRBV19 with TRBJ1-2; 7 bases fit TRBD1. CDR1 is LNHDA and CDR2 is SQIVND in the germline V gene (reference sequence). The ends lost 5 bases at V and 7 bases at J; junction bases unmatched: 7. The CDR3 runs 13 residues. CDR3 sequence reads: CASSRDRVGGYTF. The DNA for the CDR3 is TGTGCCAGTAGTCGCGACAGGGTCGGTGGCTACACCTTC. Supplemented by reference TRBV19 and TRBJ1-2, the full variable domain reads DGGITQSPKYLFRKEGQNVTLSCEQNLNHDAMYWYRQDPGQGLRLIYYSQIVNDFQKGDIAEGYSVSREKKESFPLTVTSAQKNPTAFYLCASSRDRVGGYTFGSGTRLTVV.

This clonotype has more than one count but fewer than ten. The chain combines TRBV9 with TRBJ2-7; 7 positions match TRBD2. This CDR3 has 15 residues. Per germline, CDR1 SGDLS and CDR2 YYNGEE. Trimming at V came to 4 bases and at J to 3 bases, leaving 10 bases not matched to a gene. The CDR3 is CASSQRWEGGYEQYF. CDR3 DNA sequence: TGTGCCAGCAGCCAACGGTGGGAGGGAGGCTACGAGCAGTACTTC.